The source of this TCR beta chain is a study of vaccination and CD4 T cells after COVID-19. As for treatment: 10-day PBMC culture with coronavirus spike peptide pools or control peptides (ViraFEST assay). Alongside approximately 10 IU/ml IL-2 and 10 ug/ml peptide pools, PBMCs were cultured at some 2.1 million per well. This CDR3 region has 15 residues. Germline V gene data show CDR1 as SGHTA and CDR2 as FQGTGA. V was clipped by 4 bases and J by 9 bases; unmatched bases: 8. Regarding this clonotype: Antigen unknown.

Oncomine TCR Beta short-read sequencing was applied to DNA from cultured CD4+ T cells. TCRdb independently ran MiXCR on the PCR reads; one entry per CDR3 protein. In the table there are about 3,600 distinct CDR3 sequences, around 16% of which are singletons. This receptor was obtained from a human donor who had recovered from COVID-19. The specimen was CD4+ T cells from blood, cultured in vitro. The chain carries TRBV7-3 and TRBJ2-1; 11 bases fit TRBD2. CDR3 amino acids: CASSSGLAVTSEQFF. The CDR3 nucleotides are TGTGCCAGCAGCTCGGGACTAGCGGTAACGTCTGAGCAGTTCTTC.